These T cell receptor beta chains were read from a single sample in a study of cytomegalovirus exposure and HLA in healthy donors. TCRdb's copy holds only in-frame clones and misses some; the assay was immunoSEQ multiplex PCR. The data show 200,000 to 250,000 clones, with 82% seen just once and around 5% held by the top ten. Sequenced material: PBMCs. The receptors derive from a woman between 40 and 50 years old in good health and CMV-seropositive. The CDR3 runs from the conserved cysteine through the conserved F or W. The D gene is left open where the match is weak. Not every row has a clone size; where given, it reads once, few, many or a size class.

DNA: TGTGCCTGGAGTGTTCGGTTCAGCTACACCTTC
CDR3: CAWSVRFSYTF
size: -
J: TRBJ1-2
V: TRBV30
D: -

DNA: TGTGCCAGCAGCCGCACTCCCCAAGAGACCCAGTACTTC
CDR3: CASSRTPQETQYF
size: -
J: TRBJ2-5
V: TRBV7-7
D: -

DNA: TGTGCCAGCAGCGCCAGGGGGATCGGCCCAGATACGCAGTATTTT
CDR3: CASSARGIGPDTQYF
size: -
J: TRBJ2-3
V: TRBV9
D: TRBD1

DNA: TGTGCCATCAGCCCCGGAGCAGCGGCCACAGATACGCAGTATTTT
CDR3: CAISPGAAATDTQYF
size: -
J: TRBJ2-3
V: TRBV10-3
D: -

DNA: TGTGCCATCAGTTACGGACAGGTGGATGAGCAGTTCTTC
CDR3: CAISYGQVDEQFF
size: -
J: TRBJ2-1
V: TRBV10-3
D: TRBD1

DNA: TGTGCCAGCAGGGAGAATATAGCGGGAGTGGTGGACGAGCAGTACTTC
CDR3: CASRENIAGVVDEQYF
size: -
J: TRBJ2-7
V: TRBV2
D: TRBD2

DNA: TGCGCCAGCAGCCAAGTTTTCACCCTGAGGATGAACACTGAAGCTTTCTTT
CDR3: CASSQVFTLRMNTEAFF
size: -
J: TRBJ1-1
V: TRBV4-3
D: -

DNA: TGTGCCAGCAGCTTAGAGGTCCCCGGGACAGTTGATTCACCCCTCCACTTT
CDR3: CASSLEVPGTVDSPLHF
size: -
J: TRBJ1-6
V: TRBV7-8
D: TRBD1

DNA: TGTGCCAGCAGTGAAGTAGGAGTAGTCGGCTACACCTTC
CDR3: CASSEVGVVGYTF
size: -
J: TRBJ1-2
V: TRBV6-1
D: -

DNA: TGTGCCAGCAGCCCTGGACTAGCGGGAGGCGAGCAGTACTTC
CDR3: CASSPGLAGGEQYF
size: -
J: TRBJ2-7
V: TRBV7-9
D: TRBD2

DNA: TGTGCCAGTAGGGGGATTAGAGGGAATACCTACGAGCAGTACTTC
CDR3: CASRGIRGNTYEQYF
size: -
J: TRBJ2-7
V: TRBV19
D: -

DNA: TGTGCCAGCAGCTTAGCCGGACTAGCGGGCAATGAGCAGTTCTTC
CDR3: CASSLAGLAGNEQFF
size: -
J: TRBJ2-1
V: TRBV7-8
D: TRBD2

DNA: TGCGCCAGCAGTCAATTCGGAAGGACAGGGGACACCTACGAGCAGTACTTC
CDR3: CASSQFGRTGDTYEQYF
size: few
J: TRBJ2-7
V: TRBV23-1
D: TRBD1

DNA: TGTGCCAGCAGTTACTCGTGGGGACAGGGTTACAATGAGCAGTTCTTC
CDR3: CASSYSWGQGYNEQFF
size: few
J: TRBJ2-1
V: TRBV6-5
D: TRBD1

DNA: TGTGCCAGCAGCTTACCCCGGGAGTCTAGCACAGATACGCAGTATTTT
CDR3: CASSLPRESSTDTQYF
size: -
J: TRBJ2-3
V: TRBV7-9
D: -

DNA: TGTGCCAGCAGCCCAGACAGGGCGGCGAACACTGAAGCTTTCTTT
CDR3: CASSPDRAANTEAFF
size: -
J: TRBJ1-1
V: TRBV7-2
D: TRBD1

DNA: TGCGCCAGCAGCTTGGCGGCGGGGGACTCCGGGGAGCTGTTTTTT
CDR3: CASSLAAGDSGELFF
size: few
J: TRBJ2-2
V: TRBV5-1
D: TRBD2

DNA: TGTGCCAGCAGCCCCGGGGTGAACACCGGGGAGCTGTTTTTT
CDR3: CASSPGVNTGELFF
size: -
J: TRBJ2-2
V: TRBV11-2
D: -

DNA: TGTGCCAGCAACATGACCGGGACAGTGAACACCGGGGAGCTGTTTTTT
CDR3: CASNMTGTVNTGELFF
size: -
J: TRBJ2-2
V: TRBV11-2
D: TRBD1

DNA: TGTGCCAGCAGTGAAGTCAGTTACGAGCAGTACTTC
CDR3: CASSEVSYEQYF
size: -
J: TRBJ2-7
V: TRBV2
D: -

DNA: TGTGCCAGCAGTACGGGGAGCACTGAAGCTTTCTTT
CDR3: CASSTGSTEAFF
size: -
J: TRBJ1-1
V: TRBV9
D: -

DNA: TGCGCCAGCAGCCAATCATTTAGGGGGGGCAGTCAGCCCCAGCATTTT
CDR3: CASSQSFRGGSQPQHF
size: -
J: TRBJ1-5
V: TRBV4-3
D: -

DNA: TGTGCCAGCTCACCGGACAGGGACCAAGCTCCCCAGCATTTT
CDR3: CASSPDRDQAPQHF
size: -
J: TRBJ1-5
V: TRBV18
D: TRBD1

DNA: TGTGCCAGCTCACCCGACAGGGCCTCCCATCAATACTTC
CDR3: CASSPDRASHQYF
size: -
J: TRBJ2-5
V: TRBV18
D: TRBD1

DNA: TGTGCCTGGAGCATGCGGGGAATGAACTATGGCTACACCTTC
CDR3: CAWSMRGMNYGYTF
size: -
J: TRBJ1-2
V: TRBV30
D: -

DNA: TGTGCCAGCAGCCCCGGGACAGGGAGCAATCAGCCCCAGCATTTT
CDR3: CASSPGTGSNQPQHF
size: -
J: TRBJ1-5
V: TRBV2
D: TRBD1

DNA: TGTGCCAGCAGAAAAGCGGGAGGGTCCTACGAGCAGTACTTC
CDR3: CASRKAGGSYEQYF
size: -
J: TRBJ2-7
V: TRBV6-5
D: TRBD2